The T cell receptor (beta chain) under discussion was sequenced for a study of blood T cell repertoires in COVID-19. On the study more broadly: The samples span acute and convalescent COVID-19 from the United States, Italy and Spain.

Exposed volunteers were people who met a COVID-19 case within 2 weeks before study entry. The CDR3 has 16 amino acids. Per the germline V gene, CDR1 is SEHNR and CDR2 is FQNEAQ (reference sequence). V shed 6 bases and J shed 0 bases, with 15 bases lying between them. Sequencing used immunoSEQ multiplex PCR; TCRdb keeps in-frame clones, though not all of them. Of 280,000 or so clones in the sample, under 90% were seen once. The chain employs TRBV7-9 and TRBJ2-1; maybe TRBD1 (6 bases). The specimen was PBMCs or T cells enriched from blood (not recorded which). This clonotype originated in a woman aged 45-60 years who had been exposed to COVID-19. The CDR3 region has the DNA TGTGCCAGCAGAGGCCAGGGGCCGAGCTCCTACAATGAGCAGTTCTTC. Translation: CASRGQGPSSYNEQFF.